This T cell receptor (beta chain) was captured by sequencing in a study of T-cell memory formation after mild COVID-19. Study-wide findings and caveats: Detection of some responders pre-infection suggested pre-existing cross-reactive memory T cells participated.

This clonotype was found many times. Its specificity is unknown. The CDR3 runs to 15 residues. Germline CDR1 is SEHNR and CDR2 is FQNEAQ (reference sequence). Trimming removed 2 bases from V and 2 bases from J, with 12 bases in between. TCRdb reprocessed the 5' RACE reads with MiXCR, giving one entry per CDR3 protein. The table records around 130,000 distinct CDR3 sequences, around 6.3% of them present only once. Sample: PBMCs or a T cell subset sorted from them (not recorded which). The TCR was taken from an adult woman who had mild COVID-19 (a few samples of this study predate the infection). Cell type and time point are not known. This rearrangement joins TRBV7-9 to TRBJ2-5; D possibly corresponds to TRBD2 (5 bases). The CDR3 spells CASSLRAAFQETQYF. Written as DNA, the CDR3 is TGTGCCAGCAGCTTAAGAGCGGCCTTTCAAGAGACCCAGTACTTC.